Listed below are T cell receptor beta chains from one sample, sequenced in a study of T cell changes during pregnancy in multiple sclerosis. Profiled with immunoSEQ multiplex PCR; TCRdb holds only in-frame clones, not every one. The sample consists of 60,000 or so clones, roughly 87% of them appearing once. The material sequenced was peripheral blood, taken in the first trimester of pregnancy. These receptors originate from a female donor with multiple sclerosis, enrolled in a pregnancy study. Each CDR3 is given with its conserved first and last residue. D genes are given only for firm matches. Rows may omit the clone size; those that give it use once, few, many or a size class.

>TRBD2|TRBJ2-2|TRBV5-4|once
CASSSPGLAVGTGELFF
TGTGCCAGCAGCAGCCCGGGACTAGCTGTGGGCACCGGGGAGCTGTTTTTT
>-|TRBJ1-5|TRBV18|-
CASSGGDGNQPQHF
TGTGCCAGCTCGGGGGGGGACGGCAATCAGCCCCAGCATTTT
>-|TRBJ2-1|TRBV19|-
CASSPSATSYNEQFF
TGTGCCAGTAGTCCCTCGGCGACTAGCTACAATGAGCAGTTCTTC
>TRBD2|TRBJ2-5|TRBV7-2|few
CASSAGLAGETQYF
TGTGCCAGCAGCGCCGGACTAGCGGGAGAGACCCAGTACTTC
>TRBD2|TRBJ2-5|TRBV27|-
CASSKDVLAGGGETQYF
TGTGCCAGCAGTAAAGACGTCCTAGCGGGAGGAGGGGAGACCCAGTACTTC
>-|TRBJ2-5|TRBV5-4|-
CASSLKPGGETQYF
TGTGCCAGCAGCTTGAAGCCAGGGGGGGAGACCCAGTACTTC
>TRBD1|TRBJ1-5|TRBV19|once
CASKGALSNQPQHF
TGTGCCAGTAAGGGGGCTTTAAGCAATCAGCCCCAGCATTTT
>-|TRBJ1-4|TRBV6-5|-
CASSYSPTGLGEKLFF
TGTGCCAGCAGTTACTCGCCGACAGGACTAGGGGAAAAACTGTTTTTT
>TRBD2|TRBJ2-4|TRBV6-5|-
CASTGLAGKNIQYF
TGTGCCAGCACCGGACTAGCGGGAAAAAACATTCAGTACTTC
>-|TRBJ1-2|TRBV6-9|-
CVSSFRSWPNYGYTF
TGTGTCAGCAGTTTCCGGAGCTGGCCTAACTATGGCTACACCTTC
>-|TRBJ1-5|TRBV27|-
CASSLFQGGGSQPQHF
TGTGCCAGCAGTTTATTTCAGGGAGGGGGTAGTCAGCCCCAGCATTTT
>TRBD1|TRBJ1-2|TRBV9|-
CASSASDRGYGYTF
TGTGCCAGCAGCGCGTCGGACAGGGGCTATGGCTACACCTTC
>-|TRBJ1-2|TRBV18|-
CASSPRAGNYGYTF
TGTGCCAGCTCACCACGGGCGGGCAACTATGGCTACACCTTC
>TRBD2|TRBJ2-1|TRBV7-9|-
CASSIPTSGIHEQFF
TGTGCCAGCAGCATACCGACTAGCGGGATCCATGAGCAGTTCTTC
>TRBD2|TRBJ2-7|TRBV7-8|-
CASSLAGTSDYEQYF
TGTGCCAGCAGCTTAGCGGGGACTAGCGACTACGAGCAGTACTTC
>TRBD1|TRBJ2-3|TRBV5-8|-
CASSSTPGQLDTQYF
TGTGCCAGCAGCTCAACTCCGGGACAGCTAGATACGCAGTATTTT
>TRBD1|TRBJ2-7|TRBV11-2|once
CASSRRRDRISYEQYF
TGTGCCAGCAGCCGGAGGCGGGACAGGATATCATACGAGCAGTACTTC
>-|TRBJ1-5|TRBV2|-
CASRRGYQGQPQHF
TGTGCCAGCAGACGGGGGTATCAAGGTCAGCCCCAGCATTTT
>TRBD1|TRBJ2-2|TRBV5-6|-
CASSNSRTGWAGELFF
TGTGCCAGCAGCAATTCCCGGACAGGATGGGCCGGGGAGCTGTTTTTT
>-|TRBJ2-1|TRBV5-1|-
CASSLKPGLRSNEQFF
TGCGCCAGCAGCTTGAAGCCGGGTTTAAGGTCCAATGAGCAGTTCTTC
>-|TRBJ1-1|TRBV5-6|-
CASSLIGHKNTEAFF
TGTGCCAGCAGCTTGATAGGACACAAGAACACTGAAGCTTTCTTT
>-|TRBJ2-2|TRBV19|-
CASRLAGTANTGELFF
TGTGCCAGTAGGCTCGCGGGGACAGCAAACACCGGGGAGCTGTTTTTT
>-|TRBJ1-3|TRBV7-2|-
CASSLGLASGNTIYF
TGTGCCAGCAGCTTGGGACTCGCCTCTGGAAACACCATATATTTT
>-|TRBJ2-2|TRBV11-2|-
CASSPTNTGELFF
TGTGCCAGCAGCCCTACGAACACCGGGGAGCTGTTTTTT
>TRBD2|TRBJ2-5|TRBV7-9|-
CASSKAAGGLLETQYF
TGTGCCAGCAGCAAGGCAGCGGGAGGACTCCTGGAGACCCAGTACTTC
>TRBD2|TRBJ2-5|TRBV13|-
CASSLGPSGVETQYF
TGTGCCAGCAGCTTAGGCCCTAGCGGGGTAGAGACCCAGTACTTC
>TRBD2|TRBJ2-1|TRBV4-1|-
CASSQEITSGSAYEQFF
TGCGCCAGCAGCCAAGAAATAACTAGCGGGAGTGCGTACGAGCAGTTCTTC
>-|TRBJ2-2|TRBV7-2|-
CASSLGVIGELFF
TGTGCCAGCAGCTTAGGTGTCATCGGGGAGCTGTTTTTT
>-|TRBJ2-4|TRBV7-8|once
CASSSHSGRAKNIQYF
TGTGCCAGCAGCTCCCATTCCGGGAGAGCCAAAAACATTCAGTACTTC
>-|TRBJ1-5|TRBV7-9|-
CASSGVASDQPQHF
TGTGCCAGCAGCGGAGTGGCCAGCGATCAGCCCCAGCATTTT
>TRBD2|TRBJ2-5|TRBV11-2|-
CASSLVRSGEETQYF
TGTGCCAGCAGCTTAGTCCGTAGCGGGGAAGAGACCCAGTACTTC
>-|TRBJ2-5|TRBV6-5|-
CASSGDLETQYF
TGTGCCAGCAGCGGGGATTTGGAGACCCAGTACTTC
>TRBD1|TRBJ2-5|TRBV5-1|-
CASSPRDRGSSYQETQYF
TGCGCCAGCAGCCCCCGGGACAGGGGCTCCTCGTACCAAGAGACCCAGTACTTC
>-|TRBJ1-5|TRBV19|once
CASSITRQFNQPQHF
TGTGCCAGTAGTATAACCAGACAGTTTAATCAGCCCCAGCATTTT
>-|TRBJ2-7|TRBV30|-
CAFSPPGLSSSSYEQYF
TGTGCCTTCTCCCCCCCGGGACTTTCATCGAGCTCCTACGAGCAGTACTTC
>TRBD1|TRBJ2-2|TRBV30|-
CAWATGTGVGRAGELFF
TGTGCCTGGGCGACCGGGACAGGGGTGGGGAGGGCCGGGGAGCTGTTTTTT
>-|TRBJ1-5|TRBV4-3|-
CASSRLPGGNQPQHF
TGCGCCAGCAGCCGCCTGCCAGGGGGCAATCAGCCCCAGCATTTT
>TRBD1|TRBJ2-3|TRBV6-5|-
CASSQDRATDTQYF
TGTGCCAGCAGTCAGGACAGGGCCACAGATACGCAGTATTTT
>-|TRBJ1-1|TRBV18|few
CASSRGSAEAFF
TGTGCCAGCTCACGTGGTTCAGCTGAAGCTTTCTTT
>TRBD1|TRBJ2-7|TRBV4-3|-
CASSHLPTGTETYEQYF
TGCGCCAGCAGCCACCTGCCGACCGGGACAGAAACCTACGAGCAGTACTTC
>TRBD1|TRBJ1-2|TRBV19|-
CASSRTGAFGYTF
TGTGCCAGTAGTAGGACAGGGGCCTTTGGCTACACCTTC
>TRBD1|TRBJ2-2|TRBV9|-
CASSDTGAINTGELFF
TGTGCCAGCAGCGACACAGGGGCAATAAACACCGGGGAGCTGTTTTTT
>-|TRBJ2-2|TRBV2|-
CASSDPAVNTGELFF
TGTGCCAGCAGTGACCCAGCGGTGAACACCGGGGAGCTGTTTTTT
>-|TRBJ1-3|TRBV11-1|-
CASSLASSGNTIYF
TGTGCCAGCAGCTTAGCATCGTCTGGAAACACCATATATTTT
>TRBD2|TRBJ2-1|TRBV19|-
CASSIRLAEYNEQFF
TGTGCCAGTAGTATAAGGCTAGCGGAGTACAATGAGCAGTTCTTC
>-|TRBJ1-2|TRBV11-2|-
CASSPSLAEGYTF
TGTGCCAGCAGCCCCTCTTTGGCTGAAGGCTACACCTTC